There are a few counts of the clone carrying this T cell receptor beta chain. This specimen belongs to a study of blood T cell repertoires in COVID-19. Study-level information: The United States, Italy and Spain supplied acute and convalescent COVID-19 samples. T cells, B-cell-depleted T cells, or PBMCs provided the cDNA or gDNA that served as material.

Authors' methods: Scientists estimated how many nucleated cells there were by amplifying reference gene primers. Generated by immunoSEQ multiplex PCR, the TCRdb table keeps only in-frame clones and is missing some. V, J and clone size reflect that table, while D and trimming were determined from the DNA. This table holds 100,000 to 150,000 clones, around three quarters found once. The CDR3 length is 19 residues. J lost 1 base, V lost 6 bases, and 13 bases had no gene match. CDR1 and CDR2 from the germline V gene are SGHTA and FQGNSA. The sample was peripheral blood. The TCR was taken from a man in his forties with active or convalescent COVID-19. This chain uses TRBV7-2 with TRBJ2-7; 15 bases line up with TRBD2. CDR3 loop: CASRIGTSGRRLGSYEQYF. The CDR3 DNA sequence: TGTGCCAGCAGGATTGGGACTAGCGGGAGGAGATTGGGGTCCTACGAGCAGTACTTC.